The rows below give T cell receptor beta chains drawn from one sample of a study of regulatory T cells in long-lasting Graves disease. TCRdb itself ran the multiplex PCR reads through MiXCR, one entry per CDR3 protein. The repertoire includes roughly 700,000 distinct CDR3 sequences, 25% to 35% of them detected once, and roughly 41% sits in the top ten. This sample comprised peripheral blood mononuclear cells (PBMCs), obtained when the disease was refractory, from a patient treated with antithyroid drugs. These receptors were obtained from a female donor with Graves disease. Both conserved end residues are part of each CDR3. Each record gives: J gene, V gene, D gene, clone size, CDR3 DNA, CDR3 protein. The D gene is left open where the match is weak. Where a row states a size, it is once, few, many or the class of an expanded clone; other rows omit it.

j_call: TRBJ1-1; v_call: TRBV28; d_call: NA; clone_size: many; cdr3_nt: TGTGCCAGCAGTTTAGGGGGTTTTTTGGGGAACACTGAAGCTTTCTTT; cdr3_aa: CASSLGGFLGNTEAFF
j_call: TRBJ2-7; v_call: TRBV12-3/TRBV12-4; d_call: NA; clone_size: NA; cdr3_nt: TGTGCCAGCAGTTTCGGAGCCAGCTACGGGCAGTACTTC; cdr3_aa: CASSFGASYGQYF
j_call: TRBJ1-2; v_call: TRBV6-1; d_call: NA; clone_size: many; cdr3_nt: TGTGCCAGCAGTGGACACATCCAGGATTTTAACTATGGCTACACCTTC; cdr3_aa: CASSGHIQDFNYGYTF
j_call: TRBJ1-4; v_call: TRBV7-2; d_call: NA; clone_size: NA; cdr3_nt: TGTGCCAGCAGCTTTTACCAGGGTGTGACTAATGAAAAACTGTTTTTT; cdr3_aa: CASSFYQGVTNEKLFF
j_call: TRBJ1-1; v_call: TRBV19; d_call: TRBD1; clone_size: NA; cdr3_nt: TGTGCCAGTATACAACCGAGGGGGCTTGAAGCTTTCTTT; cdr3_aa: CASIQPRGLEAFF
j_call: TRBJ1-1; v_call: TRBV2; d_call: NA; clone_size: many; cdr3_nt: TGTGCCAGCAGTGAAGCTTTACTGAACACTGAAGCTTTCTTT; cdr3_aa: CASSEALLNTEAFF
j_call: TRBJ1-1; v_call: TRBV20-1; d_call: TRBD1; clone_size: NA; cdr3_nt: TGCAGCGGACAGGGTATAGGTGAAGCTTTCTTT; cdr3_aa: CSGQGIGEAFF
j_call: TRBJ2-3; v_call: TRBV11-2; d_call: NA; clone_size: few; cdr3_nt: TGTGCCAGCAGCTCCACTGTGGATACGCAGTATTTT; cdr3_aa: CASSSTVDTQYF
j_call: TRBJ1-5; v_call: TRBV19; d_call: TRBD1; clone_size: once; cdr3_nt: TGTGCCAGTAGTATATCCGATCTACAGGGGATGCCCCAGCATTTT; cdr3_aa: CASSISDLQGMPQHF
j_call: TRBJ2-7; v_call: TRBV29-1; d_call: NA; clone_size: NA; cdr3_nt: TGCAGCGTTGAAAGAACAACGGGCTCCTACGAGCAGTACTTC; cdr3_aa: CSVERTTGSYEQYF
j_call: TRBJ1-2; v_call: TRBV27; d_call: NA; clone_size: few; cdr3_nt: TGTGCCGTCCACCAGGGACTTAACTATGGCTACACCTTC; cdr3_aa: CAVHQGLNYGYTF
j_call: TRBJ1-3; v_call: TRBV18; d_call: NA; clone_size: few; cdr3_nt: TGTGCCAGCTCACGTAACGGAAACACCATATATTTT; cdr3_aa: CASSRNGNTIYF
j_call: TRBJ2-3; v_call: TRBV12-3/TRBV12-4; d_call: NA; clone_size: NA; cdr3_nt: TGTGCCAGCAGGAGGGCTTCCACAGATACGCAGTATTTT; cdr3_aa: CASRRASTDTQYF
j_call: TRBJ1-2; v_call: TRBV12-3/TRBV12-4; d_call: NA; clone_size: many; cdr3_nt: TGTGCCAGCAGTCCTGAGGATAGTCCCGGGACGGCCCTTGGGGATGGCTACACCTTC; cdr3_aa: CASSPEDSPGTALGDGYTF
j_call: TRBJ1-2; v_call: TRBV25-1; d_call: NA; clone_size: NA; cdr3_nt: TGTGCCAGCAGTGATTTCCAGCTCCTGGGGGGCTACACCTTC; cdr3_aa: CASSDFQLLGGYTF
j_call: TRBJ2-7; v_call: TRBV25-1; d_call: NA; clone_size: NA; cdr3_nt: TGTGCCAGCAGTGATTCCGTTGGGCACGGGGGAAAGGAGCAGTACTTC; cdr3_aa: CASSDSVGHGGKEQYF
j_call: TRBJ1-1; v_call: TRBV2; d_call: TRBD1; clone_size: many; cdr3_nt: TGTGCCAGCAGATATACAGGGGACGACACTGAAGCTTTCTTT; cdr3_aa: CASRYTGDDTEAFF
j_call: TRBJ1-3; v_call: TRBV28; d_call: NA; clone_size: NA; cdr3_nt: TGTGCCAGCAGTTTGTCGGGCAACCTCGTTTTCTCTGGAAACACCATATATTTT; cdr3_aa: CASSLSGNLVFSGNTIYF
j_call: TRBJ2-7; v_call: TRBV20-1; d_call: TRBD2; clone_size: few; cdr3_nt: TGCAGTGCTTCGACGGGACTAGCGGCCTCCTACGAGCAGTACTTC; cdr3_aa: CSASTGLAASYEQYF
j_call: TRBJ1-1; v_call: TRBV30; d_call: NA; clone_size: few; cdr3_nt: TGTGCCTGGAGTGGATCGAACACTGAAGCTTTCTTT; cdr3_aa: CAWSGSNTEAFF
j_call: TRBJ1-1; v_call: TRBV20-1; d_call: NA; clone_size: few; cdr3_nt: TGCAGTGGTCTCCTTGTGAACACTGAAGCTTTCTTT; cdr3_aa: CSGLLVNTEAFF
j_call: TRBJ1-1; v_call: TRBV12-3/TRBV12-4; d_call: NA; clone_size: few; cdr3_nt: TGTGCCAGCAGTCCTAGGGGAGGGAAGAACACTGAAGCTTTCTTT; cdr3_aa: CASSPRGGKNTEAFF
j_call: TRBJ1-2; v_call: TRBV11-2; d_call: TRBD1; clone_size: many; cdr3_nt: TGTGCCAGCAGCCTCCGGACAGGGGGTGGCTACACCTTC; cdr3_aa: CASSLRTGGGYTF
j_call: TRBJ2-2; v_call: TRBV12-3/TRBV12-4; d_call: NA; clone_size: few; cdr3_nt: TGTGCCAGCAGGGGGGCCGGGGAGCTGTTTTTT; cdr3_aa: CASRGAGELFF
j_call: TRBJ1-2; v_call: TRBV6-2/TRBV6-3; d_call: NA; clone_size: NA; cdr3_nt: TGTGCCGGCATAAACTGGCAGACCCCAGTTCGGGGCTACACCTTC; cdr3_aa: CAGINWQTPVRGYTF
j_call: TRBJ1-1; v_call: TRBV9; d_call: NA; clone_size: few; cdr3_nt: TGTGCCAGCAGCGTACACTCGAACACTGAAGCTTTCTTT; cdr3_aa: CASSVHSNTEAFF
j_call: TRBJ2-1; v_call: TRBV5-4; d_call: TRBD2; clone_size: NA; cdr3_nt: TGTGCCAGCAGCGACTCCGGGACTAGCGGCCCCAATGAGCAGTTCTTC; cdr3_aa: CASSDSGTSGPNEQFF
j_call: TRBJ2-6; v_call: TRBV2; d_call: TRBD1; clone_size: few; cdr3_nt: TGTGCCAGCAGCCAACAGGGGGCGGGGGCCAACGTCCTGACTTTC; cdr3_aa: CASSQQGAGANVLTF
j_call: TRBJ1-2; v_call: TRBV27; d_call: TRBD1; clone_size: many; cdr3_nt: TGTGCCAGCAGTCCCCGACAGGGGGTATACTATGGCTACACCTTC; cdr3_aa: CASSPRQGVYYGYTF
j_call: TRBJ1-1; v_call: TRBV5-1; d_call: NA; clone_size: NA; cdr3_nt: TGCGCCAGCAGCTCGCGGACAGCTACCACAGTCACTGAAGCTTTCTTT; cdr3_aa: CASSSRTATTVTEAFF
j_call: TRBJ2-7; v_call: TRBV6-1; d_call: NA; clone_size: NA; cdr3_nt: TGTGCCAGCAGTCAAGTCGGGACTGCCACCTACGAGCAGTACTTC; cdr3_aa: CASSQVGTATYEQYF
j_call: TRBJ2-7; v_call: TRBV20-1; d_call: TRBD1; clone_size: few; cdr3_nt: TGCAGTGCTAGATTCCAGGGGGCCTACGAGCAGTACTTC; cdr3_aa: CSARFQGAYEQYF
j_call: TRBJ1-6; v_call: TRBV12-3/TRBV12-4; d_call: NA; clone_size: NA; cdr3_nt: TGTGCCAGCAGGAATCTTAATTCACCCCTCCACTTT; cdr3_aa: CASRNLNSPLHF
j_call: TRBJ1-1; v_call: TRBV6-1; d_call: NA; clone_size: many; cdr3_nt: TGTGCCAGCATTCCACCGGGGTCAAACACTGAAGCTTTCTTT; cdr3_aa: CASIPPGSNTEAFF
j_call: TRBJ2-1; v_call: TRBV5-1; d_call: NA; clone_size: NA; cdr3_nt: TGCGCCAGCAGGGGAGTGGGGGTCGATGAGCAGTTCTTC; cdr3_aa: CASRGVGVDEQFF
j_call: TRBJ1-1; v_call: TRBV20-1; d_call: NA; clone_size: few; cdr3_nt: TGCAGTGCAACAAGGGGTTGGGGTTCAAGCACTGAAGCTTTCTTT; cdr3_aa: CSATRGWGSSTEAFF
j_call: TRBJ1-1; v_call: TRBV6-1; d_call: NA; clone_size: NA; cdr3_nt: TGTGCCAGCATCAATCAGGGTCCGAGTCACACTGAAGCTTTCTTT; cdr3_aa: CASINQGPSHTEAFF
j_call: TRBJ1-4; v_call: TRBV7-2; d_call: NA; clone_size: many; cdr3_nt: TGTGCCAGCAGCTTAGCGGGGAGATGGGATGAAAAACTGTTTTTT; cdr3_aa: CASSLAGRWDEKLFF
j_call: TRBJ1-5; v_call: TRBV6-2/TRBV6-3; d_call: NA; clone_size: NA; cdr3_nt: TGTGCCAGCAGTTACTGGGGTCCGACAGAGCAGCCCCAGCATTTT; cdr3_aa: CASSYWGPTEQPQHF
j_call: TRBJ2-3; v_call: TRBV7-3; d_call: NA; clone_size: NA; cdr3_nt: TGTGCCAGCAGCCTCATGGGGGGCACAGATACGCAGTATTTT; cdr3_aa: CASSLMGGTDTQYF
j_call: TRBJ1-1; v_call: TRBV12-3/TRBV12-4; d_call: NA; clone_size: many; cdr3_nt: TGTGCCAGCAGCAAAGGACGCACTGAAGCTTTCTTT; cdr3_aa: CASSKGRTEAFF
j_call: TRBJ1-2; v_call: TRBV4-1; d_call: NA; clone_size: once; cdr3_nt: TGTGCCAGCAGCCAAGACAAGGCTGGTGACTATGGCTACACCTTC; cdr3_aa: CASSQDKAGDYGYTF
j_call: TRBJ1-3; v_call: TRBV2; d_call: NA; clone_size: NA; cdr3_nt: TGTGCCAGCAGTAATCCTGGACTGAACTCTGGAAACACCATATATTTT; cdr3_aa: CASSNPGLNSGNTIYF
j_call: TRBJ1-2; v_call: TRBV7-9; d_call: NA; clone_size: few; cdr3_nt: TGTGCCAGCAGCTCTCGACAGGAGGTGGACTATGGCTACACCTTC; cdr3_aa: CASSSRQEVDYGYTF
j_call: TRBJ2-5; v_call: TRBV27; d_call: TRBD2; clone_size: many; cdr3_nt: TGTGCCAGCCGTCTTATAGCGGGAGTAGAGACCCAGTACTTC; cdr3_aa: CASRLIAGVETQYF
j_call: TRBJ2-7; v_call: TRBV6-1; d_call: TRBD1; clone_size: NA; cdr3_nt: TGTGCCAGCAGCTTAAAGGGCAGGGGGCGGCCCTACGAGCAGTACTTC; cdr3_aa: CASSLKGRGRPYEQYF
j_call: TRBJ1-1; v_call: TRBV7-3; d_call: NA; clone_size: few; cdr3_nt: TGTGCCAGCAGCTTTGGGGCAATCACTGAAGCTTTCTTT; cdr3_aa: CASSFGAITEAFF